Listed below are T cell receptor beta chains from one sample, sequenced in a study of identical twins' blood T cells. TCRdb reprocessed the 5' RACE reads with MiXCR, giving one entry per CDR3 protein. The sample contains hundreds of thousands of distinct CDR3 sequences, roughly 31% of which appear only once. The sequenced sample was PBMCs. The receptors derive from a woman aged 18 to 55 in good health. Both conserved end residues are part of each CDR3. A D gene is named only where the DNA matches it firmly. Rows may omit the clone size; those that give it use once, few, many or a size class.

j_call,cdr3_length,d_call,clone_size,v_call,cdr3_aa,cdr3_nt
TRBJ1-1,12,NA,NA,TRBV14,CASSPLDSEAFF,TGTGCCAGCAGCCCCCTGGACAGTGAAGCTTTCTTT
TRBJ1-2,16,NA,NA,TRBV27,CASRTPLMGGNYGYTF,TGTGCCAGCAGAACCCCTCTCATGGGGGGAAACTATGGCTACACCTTC
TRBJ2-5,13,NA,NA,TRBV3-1,CASSQSLEETQYF,TGTGCCAGCAGCCAAAGCCTGGAAGAGACCCAGTACTTC
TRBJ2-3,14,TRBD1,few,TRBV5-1,CASSWTGPPDTQYF,TGCGCCAGCAGCTGGACAGGGCCCCCAGATACGCAGTATTTT
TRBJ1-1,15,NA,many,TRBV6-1,CASSEGPGVRTEAFF,TGTGCCAGCAGTGAGGGTCCGGGGGTGAGAACTGAAGCTTTCTTT
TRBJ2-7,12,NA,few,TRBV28,CASKSWGLEQYF,TGTGCCAGCAAATCGTGGGGCCTCGAGCAGTACTTC
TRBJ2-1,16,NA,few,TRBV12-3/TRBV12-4,CASIPEQGRPYNEQFF,TGTGCCAGCATCCCTGAGCAGGGGCGACCCTACAATGAGCAGTTCTTC
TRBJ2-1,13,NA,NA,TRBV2,CASSEDAVNERFF,TGTGCCAGCAGTGAAGACGCCGTTAATGAGCGGTTCTTC
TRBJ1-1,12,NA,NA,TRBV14,CAISQVATEAFF,TGTGCCATCAGCCAAGTGGCCACTGAAGCTTTCTTT
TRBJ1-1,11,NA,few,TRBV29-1,CSVVRVTEAFF,TGCAGCGTGGTTCGTGTCACTGAAGCTTTCTTT
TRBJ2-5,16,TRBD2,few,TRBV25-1,CASSESLASGRETQYF,TGTGCCAGCAGTGAAAGTCTGGCTAGCGGTAGGGAGACCCAGTACTTC
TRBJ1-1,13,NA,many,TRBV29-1,CSVEKGTNTEAFF,TGCAGCGTTGAGAAGGGGACGAACACTGAAGCTTTCTTT
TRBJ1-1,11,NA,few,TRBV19,CAWSENTEAFF,TGTGCCTGGAGCGAGAACACTGAAGCTTTCTTT
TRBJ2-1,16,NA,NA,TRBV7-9,CTSSLFRWRDYNEQFF,TGTACCAGCAGCTTATTTAGGTGGCGGGACTACAATGAGCAGTTCTTC
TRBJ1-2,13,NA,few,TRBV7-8,CASSLYDFYGYTF,TGTGCCAGCAGCTTATACGACTTCTATGGCTACACCTTC
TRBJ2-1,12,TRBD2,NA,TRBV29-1,CSVAGAYNEQFF,TGCAGCGTAGCGGGAGCCTACAATGAGCAGTTCTTC